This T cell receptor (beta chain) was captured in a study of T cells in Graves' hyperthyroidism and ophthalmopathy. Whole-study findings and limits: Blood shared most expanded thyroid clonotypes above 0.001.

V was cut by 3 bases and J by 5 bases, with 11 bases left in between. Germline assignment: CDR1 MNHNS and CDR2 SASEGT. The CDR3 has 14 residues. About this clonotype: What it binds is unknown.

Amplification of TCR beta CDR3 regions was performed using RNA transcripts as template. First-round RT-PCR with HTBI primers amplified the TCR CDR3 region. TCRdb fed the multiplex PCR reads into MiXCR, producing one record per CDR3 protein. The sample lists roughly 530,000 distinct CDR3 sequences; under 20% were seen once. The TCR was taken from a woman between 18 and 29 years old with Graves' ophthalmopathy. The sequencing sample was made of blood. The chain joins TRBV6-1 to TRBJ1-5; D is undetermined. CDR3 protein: CASSDLEGYQPQHF. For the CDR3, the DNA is TGTGCCAGCAGTGATTTGGAGGGTTATCAGCCCCAGCATTTT.